This is a list of T cell receptor beta chains from one sample in a study of T cell responses to AZD1222 COVID-19 vaccine. The protocol was immunoSEQ multiplex PCR, while the TCRdb copy is restricted to in-frame clones and leaves out a portion. The table lists 200,000 to 250,000 clones, about 92% of them singletons. The sample was peripheral blood, taken on day 0 of MenACWY control vaccination. The receptors come from an adult in good health. The CDR3 runs from the conserved cysteine through the conserved F or W. Each record gives: D gene, J gene, V gene, clone size, CDR3 DNA, CDR3 protein. The D gene is left open where the match is weak. The listing skips clone size in some rows; elsewhere it reads once, few, many or a size class.

d_call: .
j_call: TRBJ1-3
v_call: TRBV9
clone_size: .
cdr3_nt: TGTGCCAGCAGCGTTTCCACAGGATTCTCTGGAAACACCATATATTTT
cdr3_aa: CASSVSTGFSGNTIYF

d_call: TRBD1
j_call: TRBJ1-2
v_call: TRBV6-5
clone_size: few
cdr3_nt: TGTGCCAGCAGTTACCAGGGACAGGGATATGGCTACACCTTC
cdr3_aa: CASSYQGQGYGYTF

d_call: TRBD1
j_call: TRBJ1-1
v_call: TRBV4-2
clone_size: .
cdr3_nt: TGTGCCAGCAGCCCGGGACAGGGGGCCTCTCAGAACACTGAAGCTTTCTTT
cdr3_aa: CASSPGQGASQNTEAFF

d_call: TRBD1
j_call: TRBJ1-6
v_call: TRBV18
clone_size: .
cdr3_nt: TGTGCCAGCTCACCAGGACAGGGGACCTCACCCCTCCACTTT
cdr3_aa: CASSPGQGTSPLHF

d_call: TRBD2
j_call: TRBJ2-7
v_call: TRBV6-6
clone_size: .
cdr3_nt: TGTGCCAGCAGTTACGGAGCGGGGGGCGTCTACGAGCAGTACTTC
cdr3_aa: CASSYGAGGVYEQYF

d_call: .
j_call: TRBJ1-1
v_call: TRBV2
clone_size: .
cdr3_nt: TGTGCCAGCAGTGAAGGGACGGCGGGCACTGAAGCTTTCTTT
cdr3_aa: CASSEGTAGTEAFF

d_call: .
j_call: TRBJ1-2
v_call: TRBV6-2/TRBV6-3
clone_size: .
cdr3_nt: TGTGCCAGCAGTTACGAGTCTAACTATGGCTACACCTTC
cdr3_aa: CASSYESNYGYTF

d_call: .
j_call: TRBJ2-6
v_call: TRBV28
clone_size: .
cdr3_nt: TGTGCCAGCAGTTCAATGCTCTCTGGGGCCAACGTCCTGACTTTC
cdr3_aa: CASSSMLSGANVLTF

d_call: .
j_call: TRBJ1-1
v_call: TRBV28
clone_size: few
cdr3_nt: TGTGCCAGCAGTTTCCCGGACACTGAAGCTTTCTTT
cdr3_aa: CASSFPDTEAFF

d_call: .
j_call: TRBJ1-5
v_call: TRBV2
clone_size: .
cdr3_nt: TGTGCCAGCAGTGACGGTCTGGGAGGCAATCAGCCCCAGCATTTT
cdr3_aa: CASSDGLGGNQPQHF

d_call: .
j_call: TRBJ1-5
v_call: TRBV2
clone_size: once
cdr3_nt: TGTGCCAGCAATGTCTATAATAGAGGGGTCCAGCCCCAGCATTTT
cdr3_aa: CASNVYNRGVQPQHF

d_call: TRBD1
j_call: TRBJ2-1
v_call: TRBV2
clone_size: .
cdr3_nt: TGTGCCAGCAGTGACAGGACAGGGCTGGGAAATGAGCAGTTCTTC
cdr3_aa: CASSDRTGLGNEQFF

d_call: .
j_call: TRBJ1-6
v_call: TRBV4-1
clone_size: .
cdr3_nt: TGCGCCAGCAGCCAAGATACAACGAGACTTCCCTCACCCCTCCACTTT
cdr3_aa: CASSQDTTRLPSPLHF

d_call: .
j_call: TRBJ1-3
v_call: TRBV6-6
clone_size: .
cdr3_nt: TGTGCCAGCAGAATCGAGGTGGAAGGAAACACCATATATTTT
cdr3_aa: CASRIEVEGNTIYF